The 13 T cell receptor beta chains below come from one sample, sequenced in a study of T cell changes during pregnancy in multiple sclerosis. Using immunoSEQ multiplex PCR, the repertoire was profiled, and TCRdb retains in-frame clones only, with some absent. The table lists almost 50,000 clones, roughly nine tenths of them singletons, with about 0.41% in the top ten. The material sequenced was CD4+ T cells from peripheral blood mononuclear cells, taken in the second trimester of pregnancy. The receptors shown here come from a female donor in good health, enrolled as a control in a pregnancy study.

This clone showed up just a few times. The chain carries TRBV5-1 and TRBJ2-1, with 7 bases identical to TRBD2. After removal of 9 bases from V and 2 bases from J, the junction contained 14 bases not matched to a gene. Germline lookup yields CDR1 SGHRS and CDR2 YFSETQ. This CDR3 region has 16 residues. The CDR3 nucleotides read TGCGCCATTAGGACCCATGGGGGAGGGACCTACAATGAGCAGTTCTTC. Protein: CAIRTHGGGTYNEQFF. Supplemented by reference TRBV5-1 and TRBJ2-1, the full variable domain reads KAGVTQTPRYLIKTRGQQVTLSCSPISGHRSVSWYQQTPGQGLQFLFEYFSETQRNKGNFPGRFSGRQFSNSRSEMNVSTLELGDSALYLCAIRTHGGGTYNEQFFGPGTRLTVL.

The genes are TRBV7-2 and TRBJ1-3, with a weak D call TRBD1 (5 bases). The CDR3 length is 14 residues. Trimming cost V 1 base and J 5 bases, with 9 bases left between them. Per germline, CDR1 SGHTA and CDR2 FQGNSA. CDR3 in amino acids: CASSLGQRRNTIYF. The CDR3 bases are TGTGCCAGCAGCTTAGGACAGCGAAGAAACACCATATATTTT.

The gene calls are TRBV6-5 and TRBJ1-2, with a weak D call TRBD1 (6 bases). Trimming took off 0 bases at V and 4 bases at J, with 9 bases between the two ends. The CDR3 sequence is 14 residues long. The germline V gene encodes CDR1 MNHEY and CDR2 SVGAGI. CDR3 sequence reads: CASSYSPGAYGYTF. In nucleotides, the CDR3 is TGTGCCAGCAGTTACTCGCCAGGGGCCTATGGCTACACCTTC.

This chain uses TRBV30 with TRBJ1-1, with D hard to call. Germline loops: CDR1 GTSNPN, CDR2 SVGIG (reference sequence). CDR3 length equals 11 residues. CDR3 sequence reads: CGGSYNTEAFF. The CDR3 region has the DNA TGTGGAGGGTCGTATAACACTGAAGCTTTCTTT.

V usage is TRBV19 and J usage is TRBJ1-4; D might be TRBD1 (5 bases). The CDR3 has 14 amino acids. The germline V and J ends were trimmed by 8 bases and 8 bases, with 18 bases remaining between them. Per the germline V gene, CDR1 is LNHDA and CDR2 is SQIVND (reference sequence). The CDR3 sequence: CASSLGQGKEKLFF. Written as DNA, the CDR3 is TGTGCCAGTTCCCTGGGGCAGGGCAAAGAAAAACTGTTTTTT.

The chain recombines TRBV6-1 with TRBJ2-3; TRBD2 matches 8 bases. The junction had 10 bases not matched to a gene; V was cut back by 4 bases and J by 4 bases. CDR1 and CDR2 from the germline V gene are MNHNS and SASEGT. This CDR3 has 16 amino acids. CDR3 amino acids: CASSAYGGASADTQYF. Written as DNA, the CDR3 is TGTGCCAGCAGTGCGTACGGGGGGGCCTCAGCAGATACGCAGTATTTT.

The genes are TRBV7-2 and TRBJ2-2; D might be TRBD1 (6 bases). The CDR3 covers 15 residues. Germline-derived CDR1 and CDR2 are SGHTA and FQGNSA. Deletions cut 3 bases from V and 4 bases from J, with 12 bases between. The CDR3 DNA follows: TGTGCCAGCAGCTTGCTATCAGGGGCCACCGGGGAGCTGTTTTTT. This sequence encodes CASSLLSGATGELFF.

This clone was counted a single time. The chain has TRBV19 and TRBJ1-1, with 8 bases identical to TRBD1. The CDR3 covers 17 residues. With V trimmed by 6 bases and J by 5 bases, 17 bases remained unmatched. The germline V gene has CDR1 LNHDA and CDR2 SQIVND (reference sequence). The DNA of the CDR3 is TGTGCCAGTAGCCTCGAGGGCAGGGGGCTATGGGGGACTGAAGCTTTCTTT. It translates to CASSLEGRGLWGTEAFF.

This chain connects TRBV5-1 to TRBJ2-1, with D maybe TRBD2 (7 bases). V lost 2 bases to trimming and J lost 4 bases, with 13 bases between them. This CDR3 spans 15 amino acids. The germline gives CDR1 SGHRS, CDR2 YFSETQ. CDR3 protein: CASSFGGGLYNEQFF. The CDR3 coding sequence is TGCGCCAGCAGCTTCGGCGGGGGCCTTTACAATGAGCAGTTCTTC.

The CDR3 sequence is CAISRTGGNSEQYF. Written as DNA, the CDR3 is TGTGCCATCAGCCGGACAGGGGGCAACAGCGAGCAGTACTTC. V is TRBV10-3 and J is TRBJ2-5; the match to TRBD1 covers 11 bases. The last part of the DNA fits TRBJ2-7 better; the J call may be wrong. This CDR3 has 14 amino acids. Germline lookup yields CDR1 ENHRY and CDR2 SYGVKD.

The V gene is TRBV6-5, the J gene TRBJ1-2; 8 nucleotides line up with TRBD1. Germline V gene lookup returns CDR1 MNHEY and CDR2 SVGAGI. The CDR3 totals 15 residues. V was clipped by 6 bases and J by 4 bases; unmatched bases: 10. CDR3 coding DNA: TGTGCCAGCAGGAAGCCGGGACAGGCGACCTATGGCTACACCTTC. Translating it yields CASRKPGQATYGYTF.

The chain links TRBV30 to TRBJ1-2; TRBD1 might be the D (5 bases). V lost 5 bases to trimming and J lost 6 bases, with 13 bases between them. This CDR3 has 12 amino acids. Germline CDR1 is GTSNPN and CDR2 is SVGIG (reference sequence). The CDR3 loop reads CAWGGNQDGYTF. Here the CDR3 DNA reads TGTGCCTGGGGGGGGAATCAAGATGGCTACACCTTC.

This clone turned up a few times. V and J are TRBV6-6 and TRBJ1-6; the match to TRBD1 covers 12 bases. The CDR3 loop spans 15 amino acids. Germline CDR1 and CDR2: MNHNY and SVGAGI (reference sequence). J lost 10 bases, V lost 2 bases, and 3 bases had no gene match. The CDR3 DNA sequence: TGTGCCAGCAGTTACCGGGACAGGGGGCGATCACCCCTCCACTTT. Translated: CASSYRDRGRSPLHF.